Below, 28 T cell receptor beta chains from the same sample are listed, as sequenced in a study of shared clonotypes between healthy human individuals. Clones were sequenced by immunoSEQ multiplex PCR, and TCRdb holds only the in-frame ones, with some missing. The sample yields some 480,000 clones, around 80% seen once. Specimen: PBMCs. The receptors stem from a woman aged 40 to 49 in good health. Some clones in this sample may be carry-over from other donors' samples.

This chain joins TRBV28 and TRBJ2-7, with 7 bases lining up with TRBD2. Germline trimming cut 4 bases from V and 4 bases from J; bases unmatched to any gene: 10. CDR1 and CDR2 from the germline V gene are MDHEN and SYDVKM. The CDR3 extends over 15 amino acids. The CDR3 nucleotides are TGTGCCAGCAGTTGGGGGGGAGGGTGGCTATACGAGCAGTACTTC. Protein product: CASSWGGGWLYEQYF.

The chain is built from TRBV28 and TRBJ2-7, with TRBD2 matching 7 bases. This CDR3 region has 16 residues. V lost 5 bases, J lost 0 bases, and 10 bases stayed unmatched. Germline V CDR1 and CDR2: MDHEN, SYDVKM. CDR3 loop: CASSPWGGYSSYEQYF. In DNA form, the CDR3 reads TGTGCCAGCAGTCCCTGGGGGGGGTATAGCTCCTACGAGCAGTACTTC.

The J gene is TRBJ2-2, the V gene TRBV5-6; 8 nucleotides match TRBD1. CDR1 and CDR2 from the germline V gene are SGHDT and YYEEEE. The CDR3 extends over 17 amino acids. V lost 0 bases, J lost 4 bases, and 8 bases stayed unmatched. The CDR3 loop reads CASSLAGTGRPTGELFF. The CDR3 DNA reads as TGTGCCAGCAGCTTGGCCGGGACAGGCCGGCCCACCGGGGAGCTGTTTTTT.

This chain links TRBV6-5 with TRBJ2-7; D gene ambiguous. Germline lookup yields CDR1 MNHEY and CDR2 SVGAGI. The CDR3 totals 13 residues. Trimming shortened V by 0 bases and J by 6 bases, and 9 bases separated the two germline ends. The CDR3 nucleotides read TGTGCCAGCAGTTACTCGTCCCGGGTCGAGCAGTACTTC. This translates into CASSYSSRVEQYF.

Of note for this clone: One end of the junction does not line up with germline, which may come from a read error. The chain recombines TRBV6-6 with TRBJ1-1, with a tentative D call TRBD1 (5 bases). Germline CDR1 is MNHNY and CDR2 is SVGAGI (reference sequence). The CDR3 covers 13 residues. The chain's CDR3 is CASSYGGNAEAFF. The CDR3 region has the DNA TGTGCCAGCAGTTACGGGGGGAACGCTGAAGCTTTCTTT.

This clone was picked up one time. V and J are TRBV5-1 and TRBJ2-7, with 8 bases that match TRBD1. The CDR3 runs 15 residues. CDR1 SGHRS and CDR2 YFSETQ come from the germline V gene. V was clipped by 0 bases and J by 5 bases; unmatched bases: 7. The CDR3 spells CASSLAIQGVHEQYF. CDR3 coding DNA: TGCGCCAGCAGCTTGGCCATACAGGGGGTCCACGAGCAGTACTTC.

The chain has TRBV5-1 and TRBJ2-1; possible D gene TRBD2, 6 bases. V was clipped by 1 base and J by 4 bases, with 18 bases between them. The CDR3 runs 17 residues. CDR1 SGHRS and CDR2 YFSETQ come from the germline V gene. In DNA, the CDR3 is TGCGCCAGCAGCTTGTCGCCCTCCCGGGGGTCTTACAATGAGCAGTTCTTC. The encoded protein is CASSLSPSRGSYNEQFF. Looking up the rest from reference TRBV5-1 and TRBJ2-1 gives the full variable domain: KAGVTQTPRYLIKTRGQQVTLSCSPISGHRSVSWYQQTPGQGLQFLFEYFSETQRNKGNFPGRFSGRQFSNSRSEMNVSTLELGDSALYLCASSLSPSRGSYNEQFFGPGTRLTVL.

On this clone: A single base separates this from a much larger clone, so it may be a read error. The gene calls are TRBV5-1 and TRBJ2-3, with TRBD2 as a possible D gene (5 bases). Per the germline V gene, CDR1 is SGHRS and CDR2 is YFSETQ. CDR3 length equals 21 residues. The CDR3 coding sequence is TGCGCCGGCAGCTTGAAAGGGCTAGCTAGGTGGTCCTCCCGCAGCACAGATACGCAGTATTTT. Translating gives CAGSLKGLARWSSRSTDTQYF.

CDR3 region: CASSSQWGETQYF. The CDR3 nucleotides read TGTGCCAGCAGCTCGCAGTGGGGGGAGACCCAGTACTTC. The rearrangement links TRBV7-3 to TRBJ2-5; D might be TRBD1 or TRBD2, each matching 5 bases. Trimming cost V 4 bases and J 5 bases, with 11 bases left between them. The CDR3 is made up of 13 amino acids. Germline assignment: CDR1 SGHTA and CDR2 FQGTGA.

This clone came up a few times. V is TRBV5-4 and J is TRBJ1-1, with unresolved D. Trimming shortened V by 0 bases and J by 3 bases, and 6 bases separated the two germline ends. This CDR3 is built from 13 residues. CDR1 and CDR2 (germline): SGHNT, YYREEE (reference sequence). In DNA form, the CDR3 reads TGTGCCAGCAGCTTGGACATCGACACTGAAGCTTTCTTT. Amino acids: CASSLDIDTEAFF.

This clone was detected many times. The J gene is TRBJ2-1, the V gene TRBV5-1; 12 nucleotides match TRBD1. V shed 1 base and J 2 bases; nucleotides not matched to a gene: 4. There are 17 residues in the CDR3. Germline V CDR1 and CDR2: SGHRS, YFSETQ. CDR3 in DNA: TGCGCCAGCAGCTTGACCGGGACAGGGGGCCCCTACAATGAGCAGTTCTTC. It codes for CASSLTGTGGPYNEQFF.

The V call is TRBV2, the J call TRBJ2-1, with D maybe TRBD1 (6 bases). This CDR3 is built from 12 residues. V lost 6 bases and J lost 10, with 13 bases in between. Germline CDR1 reads SNHLY; CDR2 reads FYNNEI. The CDR3 is CASREGVGEQFF. CDR3 coding DNA: TGTGCCAGCAGAGAGGGGGTTGGGGAGCAGTTCTTC.

V gene TRBV6-1 combines with J gene TRBJ1-1; D call uncertain. Per the germline V gene, CDR1 is MNHNS and CDR2 is SASEGT. V dropped 1 base and J dropped 8 bases, with 11 bases sitting between them. There are 13 residues in the CDR3. The CDR3 loop is CASSEGVGREAFF. CDR3 sequence (DNA): TGTGCCAGCAGTGAAGGGGTGGGCAGAGAAGCTTTCTTT.

This clone was detected only a few times. The CDR3 DNA is TGTGCCAGCTCTGGCCGGGGTGGAGAGACCCAGTACTTC. As protein: CASSGRGGETQYF. The gene calls are TRBV18 and TRBJ2-5; D is perhaps TRBD2 (5 bases). The V gene lost 6 bases and the J gene lost 4 bases, with 12 bases spanning the gap. The CDR3 runs to 13 residues. Per the germline V gene, CDR1 is KGHSH and CDR2 is LQKENI.

This CDR3 is CSAAGATYTEAFF. Written as DNA, the CDR3 is TGCAGCGCCGCCGGGGCGACTTACACTGAAGCTTTCTTT. The V gene is TRBV29-1, the J gene TRBJ1-1; tentatively, D is TRBD1 (5 bases). Looked up from germline, CDR1 is SQVTM and CDR2 is ANQGSEA. This CDR3 spans 13 amino acids. Trimming took off 7 bases at V and 3 bases at J, with 15 bases between the two ends.

The rearrangement links TRBV5-5 to TRBJ1-1; D not resolved. Trimming shortened V by 4 bases and J by 0 bases, and 13 bases separated the two germline ends. In germline, CDR1 is SGHKS, CDR2 YYEKEE (reference sequence). CDR3 length equals 15 residues. This CDR3 is CASSTDPTVNTEAFF. CDR3 in DNA: TGTGCCAGCAGCACGGATCCAACAGTGAACACTGAAGCTTTCTTT.

Points on this clone: A read error likely explains this, since a far larger clone differs by one base. Other DNA sequences in this specimen translate into the identical CDR3. J is TRBJ2-5 and V is TRBV7-2, with 12 bases matching TRBD2. Trimming cost V 1 base and J 1 base; bases outside gene matches: 10. Germline assignment: CDR1 SGHTA and CDR2 FQGNSA. The CDR3 has 19 residues. The DNA for the CDR3 is TGTGCCAGCAGCTTAGGTGGGCGGACTAGCGGGGTCGTCCAAGAGACCCAGTACTTC. This sequence encodes CASSLGGRTSGVVQETQYF.

The V gene is TRBV30, the J gene TRBJ1-4; no definite D call. The CDR3 extends over 15 amino acids. Trimming stripped 2 bases from V and 15 bases from J, with 25 bases between. Germline V gives CDR1 GTSNPN, CDR2 SVGIG (reference sequence). CDR3 nucleotides: TGTGCCTGGAGTCCCGGGCGTTGGGGTGGACGTAAAGTGTTTTTT. This encodes CAWSPGRWGGRKVFF.

Only one count was recorded for this clone. The chain uses TRBV18 and TRBJ2-1; 10 positions agree with TRBD1. Germline V gene lookup returns CDR1 KGHSH and CDR2 LQKENI. The CDR3 has 13 residues. J gave up 12 bases and V 5 bases, and 7 bases lay outside the gene matches. CDR3 DNA sequence: TGTGCCAGCTCAGACGACAGGGGGCCTTCGCAGTTCTTC. Protein: CASSDDRGPSQFF. Full variable domain (outside the CDR3, taken from reference TRBV18 and TRBJ2-1): NAGVMQNPRHLVRRRGQEARLRCSPMKGHSHVYWYRQLPEEGLKFMVYLQKENIIDESGMPKERFSAEFPKEGPSILRIQQVVRGDSAAYFCASSDDRGPSQFFGPGTRLTVL.

The chain carries TRBV30 and TRBJ2-7; D unresolved. Trimming left V 5 bases short and J 6 bases short, with 8 bases between. The CDR3 contains 10 residues. Germline V gene lookup returns CDR1 GTSNPN and CDR2 SVGIG (reference sequence). CDR3 DNA: TGTGCCTGGGGGGTAGCCGAGCAGTACTTC. Its protein is CAWGVAEQYF. The entire variable domain, with the rest obtained from reference TRBV30 and TRBJ2-7, is as follows: SQTIHQWPATLVQPVGSPLSLECTVEGTSNPNLYWYRQAAGRGLQLLFYSVGIGQISSEVPQNLSASRPQDRQFILSSKKLLLSDSGFYLCAWGVAEQYFGPGTRLTVT.

This sequence joins TRBV28 and TRBJ1-1, with 7 bases matching TRBD1. The V gene end was trimmed by 7 bases and the J gene end by 5 bases; junction bases not matched to a gene: 13. Germline CDR1 MDHEN, CDR2 SYDVKM. The CDR3 is 15 residues long. CDR3 in DNA: TGTGCCAGCACCCAAGGGGGCTCAGGGATGACTGAAGCTTTCTTT. The encoded protein is CASTQGGSGMTEAFF. The full variable domain, its missing parts supplied by reference TRBV28 and TRBJ1-1, is DVKVTQSSRYLVKRTGEKVFLECVQDMDHENMFWYRQDPGLGLRLIYFSYDVKMKEKGDIPEGYSVSREKKERFSLILESASTNQTSMYLCASTQGGSGMTEAFFGQGTRLTVV.

This clone appeared many times. This rearrangement joins TRBV2 to TRBJ2-5; 8 positions agree with TRBD2. In germline, CDR1 is SNHLY, CDR2 FYNNEI. V was clipped by 4 bases and J by 2 bases; unmatched bases: 6. The CDR3 is made up of 15 amino acids. CDR3 loop: CASSGGSGGQETQYF. For the CDR3, the DNA is TGTGCCAGCAGTGGGGGGAGCGGGGGACAAGAGACCCAGTACTTC.

V is TRBV14 and J is TRBJ1-1; D ambiguous. V was cut by 6 bases and J by 2 bases, with 10 bases left in between. Germline V gene sequence: CDR1 SGHDN, CDR2 FVKESK. The CDR3 has 13 residues. This CDR3 reads CASSRNRNTEAFF. Written as DNA, the CDR3 is TGTGCCAGCAGTCGTAACAGAAACACTGAAGCTTTCTTT.

The chain combines TRBV6-1 with TRBJ2-7, with TRBD1 identical over 8 bases. Germline V CDR1 and CDR2: MNHNS, SASEGT. Trimming took 6 bases from V and 6 from J; bases not matched to a gene: 7. The CDR3 consists of 13 residues. For the CDR3, the DNA is TGTGCCAGCAGAAAAGGACAGGGTGGCGAGCAGTACTTC. Translating it yields CASRKGQGGEQYF.

This chain uses TRBV30 with TRBJ2-5; D ambiguous. Germline CDR1 is GTSNPN and CDR2 is SVGIG (reference sequence). The ends were cut back, 0 bases at V and 5 bases at J, with 7 bases in the middle. The CDR3 is made up of 12 amino acids. CDR3 DNA: TGTGCCTGGAGTGTATATCGTGAGACCCAGTACTTC. Translating gives CAWSVYRETQYF.

This clone was detected a few times. The chain has TRBV6-6 and TRBJ2-7; D perhaps matches TRBD1 (6 bases). The CDR3 has 15 residues. Trimming removed 6 bases from V and 3 bases from J, with 18 bases in between. Germline values: CDR1 MNHNY, CDR2 SVGAGI (reference sequence). The CDR3 DNA follows: TGTGCCAGCAGCCCCGGACAGAAGGGTAGCTACGAGCAGTACTTC. This gives the protein CASSPGQKGSYEQYF.

This chain links TRBV18 with TRBJ2-1, with 16 nucleotides matching TRBD2. Germline loops: CDR1 KGHSH, CDR2 LQKENI. This CDR3 spans 17 amino acids. Trimming removed 3 bases from V and 8 bases from J; junction bases left unmatched: 7. CDR3 amino acids: CASSPKGLAGGVDEQFF. The CDR3 DNA is TGTGCCAGCTCACCGAAGGGACTAGCGGGAGGGGTCGATGAGCAGTTCTTC. Drawing the rest from reference TRBV18 and TRBJ2-1, the complete variable domain is NAGVMQNPRHLVRRRGQEARLRCSPMKGHSHVYWYRQLPEEGLKFMVYLQKENIIDESGMPKERFSAEFPKEGPSILRIQQVVRGDSAAYFCASSPKGLAGGVDEQFFGPGTRLTVL.

The V call is TRBV7-3, the J call TRBJ2-3; TRBD2 aligns across 7 bases. CDR1 and CDR2 (germline): SGHTA, FQGTGA. The CDR3 spans 16 residues. Trimming removed 5 bases from V and 6 bases from J; junction bases left unmatched: 14. The CDR3 here is CASSPSVGEGLDTQYF. In DNA form, the CDR3 reads TGTGCCAGCAGCCCCTCGGTGGGGGAGGGCCTGGATACGCAGTATTTT.